Below, one TCR beta chain is given with its context. The antigen is undetermined. V lost 6 bases and J lost 3; bases outside the gene matches: 8. This CDR3 region has 14 residues. Germline assignment: CDR1 SNHLY and CDR2 FYNNEI. The data were obtained in a study of CD8+CD57+ T cells in acquired aplastic anemia. Turning to the study itself: Sorting CD4+ and CD8+ cells gave DNA averaging around 3 ug.

Template material for TCR beta VDJ and CDR3 profiling consisted of genomic DNA. One entry per CDR3 protein, called by TCRdb with MiXCR from the reads. The data show about 190,000 distinct CDR3 sequences, roughly 56% seen once. General study results and limits: Patients and controls shared approximately 30 CD8+ CDR3 sequences. Patients showed no significant difference from controls in CD8+ Simpson's diversity.

The receptor comes from a human donor in good health, serving as a control. The source material was sorted CD4+, CD8+, or CD8+CD57+ T cells (not recorded which) from PBMCs. The chain links TRBV2 to TRBJ2-7; 7 nucleotides line up with TRBD1. The chain's CDR3 is CASSWGTDYYEQYF. The CDR3 DNA is TGTGCCAGCAGCTGGGGGACAGATTACTACGAGCAGTACTTC.